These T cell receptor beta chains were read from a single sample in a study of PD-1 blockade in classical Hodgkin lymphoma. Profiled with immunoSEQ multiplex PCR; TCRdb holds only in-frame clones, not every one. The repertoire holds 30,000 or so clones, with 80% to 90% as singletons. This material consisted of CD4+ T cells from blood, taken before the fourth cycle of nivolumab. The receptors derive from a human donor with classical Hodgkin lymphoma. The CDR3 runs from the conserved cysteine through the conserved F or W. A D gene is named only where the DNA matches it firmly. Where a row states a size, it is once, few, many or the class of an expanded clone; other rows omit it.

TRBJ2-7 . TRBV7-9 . TGTGCCAGCAAGAGGGACGGGGACTACGAGCAGTACTTC CASKRDGDYEQYF
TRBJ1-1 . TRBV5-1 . TGCGCCAGCAGCTGGGGGCGAGAGAACACTGAAGCTTTCTTT CASSWGRENTEAFF
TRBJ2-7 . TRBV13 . TGTGCCAGCAGCTGGGGGCCGACGAGCAAGTACGAGCAGTACTTC CASSWGPTSKYEQYF
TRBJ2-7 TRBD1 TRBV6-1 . TGTGCCAGCAGAAAGGGACAGGGAGACGAGCAGTACTTC CASRKGQGDEQYF
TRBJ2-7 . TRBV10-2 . TGCGCCAGCAGTTTTTCTCTCGAGCAGTACTTC CASSFSLEQYF
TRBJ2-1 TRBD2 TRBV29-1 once TGCAGCGTTGGGCTAGCGGGGGGGCTTACCTACAATGAGCAGTTCTTC CSVGLAGGLTYNEQFF
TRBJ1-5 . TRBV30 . TGTGCCTGGAGCCAGGGGTACCAGCCCCAGCATTTT CAWSQGYQPQHF
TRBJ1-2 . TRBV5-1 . TGCGCCAGCAGCTTGGAGACAGGTTTGGGCTACACCTTC CASSLETGLGYTF
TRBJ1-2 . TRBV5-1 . TGCGCCAGCAGCTTGGGCGAAATTAACTATGGCTACACCTTC CASSLGEINYGYTF
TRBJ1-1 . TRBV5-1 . TGCGCCAGCAGCTTAGCTCAGAACACTGAAGCTTTCTTT CASSLAQNTEAFF
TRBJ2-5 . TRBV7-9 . TGTTCAAGTGGGGTTAAGATTGGGGTAAGAGAGACCCAGTACTTC CSSGVKIGVRETQYF
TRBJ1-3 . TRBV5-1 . TGCGCCAGCAGCTTGCTGGGAAGCTCTGGAAACACCATATATTTT CASSLLGSSGNTIYF
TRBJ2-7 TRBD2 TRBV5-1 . TGCGCCAGCAGCTACACTAGCGAGGTGGGCGAGCAGTACTTC CASSYTSEVGEQYF
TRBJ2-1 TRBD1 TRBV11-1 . TGTGCCAGCAGCCCTCCGGGACAGGCCTACAATGAGCAGTTCTTC CASSPPGQAYNEQFF
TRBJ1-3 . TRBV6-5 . TGTGCCAGCAGTTACTCAAGGATCTCTGGAAACACCATATATTTT CASSYSRISGNTIYF
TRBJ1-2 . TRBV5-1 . TGCGCCAGCAGCTTGCAGCCCGGGGACTATGGCTACACCTTC CASSLQPGDYGYTF
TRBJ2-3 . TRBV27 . TGTGCCAGCACTAGGGCGGATACGCAGTATTTT CASTRADTQYF
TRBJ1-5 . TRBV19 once TGTGCCAGTAGTCCCAACCGGGACCTCCTCGGGGGGGCCCAGCATTTT CASSPNRDLLGGAQHF
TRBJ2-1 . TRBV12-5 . TGTGCTAGTGGTTTGGTACTAAATAGGGAGGGGGTTATTTACCACAATGAGCAGTTCTTC CASGLVLNREGVIYHNEQFF
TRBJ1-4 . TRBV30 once TGTGCCTGGAGTCGGGGATTTAATGAAAAACTGTTTTTT CAWSRGFNEKLFF
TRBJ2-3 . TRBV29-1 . TGCAGCTTCTGCGGGACTGGAGGGAGCCTTAGCACAGATACGCAGTATTTT CSFCGTGGSLSTDTQYF
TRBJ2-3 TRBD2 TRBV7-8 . TGTGCCAGCAACCTAGCGGGGGGGTCAGATACGCAGTATTTT CASNLAGGSDTQYF
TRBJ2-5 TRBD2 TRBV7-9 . TGTGCCAGCAGCTTGGGACTAGCCCCACAAGAGACCCAGTACTTC CASSLGLAPQETQYF
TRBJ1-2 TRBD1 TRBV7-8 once TGTGCCAGCAGTCCCAAGTGGGACAGGCCAGGGGGCTACACCTTC CASSPKWDRPGGYTF
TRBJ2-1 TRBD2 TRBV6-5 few TGTGCCAGCAGTTCGACTAGCGGGGGGAACAATGAGCAGTTCTTC CASSSTSGGNNEQFF
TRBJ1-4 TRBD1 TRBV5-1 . TGCGCCAGCAGCTTGGGACAGGGGATAGTGGGTGAAAAACTGTTTTTT CASSLGQGIVGEKLFF
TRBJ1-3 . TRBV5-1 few TGCGCCAGCAGCTTGGAGGGATTTGCTGGAAACACCATATATTTT CASSLEGFAGNTIYF
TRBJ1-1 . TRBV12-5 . TGTGCTAGTGGACCCAGCGGAAGGGAACCTTTCTTT CASGPSGREPFF
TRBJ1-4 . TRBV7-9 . TGTGCCAGCAGCTGGGACTCTTTGCGGGAAAAACTGTTTTTT CASSWDSLREKLFF
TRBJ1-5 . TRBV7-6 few TGTGCCAGCAGCCCGACAGTATCTAATCAGCCCCAGCATTTT CASSPTVSNQPQHF
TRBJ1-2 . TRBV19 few TGTGCCAGTAGGACAGCCTTCCCCGGGGGCTACACCTTC CASRTAFPGGYTF
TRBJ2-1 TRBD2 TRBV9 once TGTGCCAGCAGCGTAGACGGGGGGAAGCACAATGAGCAGTTCTTC CASSVDGGKHNEQFF
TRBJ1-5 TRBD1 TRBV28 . TGTGCCAGCAACCACCCGGACAGGGGCCCATATAGCAATCAGCCCCAGCATTTT CASNHPDRGPYSNQPQHF
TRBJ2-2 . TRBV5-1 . TGCGCCAGCAGCCCACAGGGTCCGACCGGGGAGCTGTTTTTT CASSPQGPTGELFF
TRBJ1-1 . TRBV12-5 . TGTGCTAGTGCTTCTCACAAGAACACTGAAGCTTTCTTT CASASHKNTEAFF
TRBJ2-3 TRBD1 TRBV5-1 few TGCGCCAGCAGCCCCACAGGGGGCGGAGATACGCAGTATTTT CASSPTGGGDTQYF
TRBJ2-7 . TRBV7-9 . TGTGCCAGCAGCTTAGAAGCGGGCCCCACCTACGAGCAGTACTTC CASSLEAGPTYEQYF
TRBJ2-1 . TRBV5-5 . TGTGCCAGCAGCTTCGGACAGTCCTACAATGAGCAGTTCTTC CASSFGQSYNEQFF
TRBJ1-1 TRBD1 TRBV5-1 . TGCGCCAGCAGCTCACAGGGGAGGGGGACTGAAGCTTTCTTT CASSSQGRGTEAFF
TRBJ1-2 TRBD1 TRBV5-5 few TGTGCCAGCAGCCGGGTGGGAACCCCGGGACAGGGGTTAGGCTACACCTTC CASSRVGTPGQGLGYTF
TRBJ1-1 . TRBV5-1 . TGCGCCAGCAGCTTGGGAATGGGCCCGAACACTGAAGCTTTCTTT CASSLGMGPNTEAFF
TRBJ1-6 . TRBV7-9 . TGTGCCAGCAGCGGCGGGGGAGGGACCTCCTATAATTCACCCCTCCACTTT CASSGGGGTSYNSPLHF
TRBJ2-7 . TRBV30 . TGTGCCTGGAAATACCAAGGGGGGGGACTTACGAAGCAGTACTTC CAWKYQGGGLTKQYF
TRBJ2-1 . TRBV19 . TGTGCCAGTAGTACAAGGGCGGGTAATGAGCAGTTCTTC CASSTRAGNEQFF
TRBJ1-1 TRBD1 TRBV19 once TGTGCCAGTAGTATAGTCAGGGGGCAGACTGAAGCTTTCTTT CASSIVRGQTEAFF
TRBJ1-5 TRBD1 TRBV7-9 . TGTGCCAGCAGCTTTCAGACGACAGGGGGCCATCAGCCCCAGCATTTT CASSFQTTGGHQPQHF
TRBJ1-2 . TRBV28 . TGTGCCAGCAGTTTCCTGAGGGTTGGGAGCTATGGCTACACCTTC CASSFLRVGSYGYTF
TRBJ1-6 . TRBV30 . TGTGCCTCCCGACAATCAAGCTCCTATAATTCACCCCTCCACTTT CASRQSSSYNSPLHF